These 2 T cell receptor beta chains were sequenced from one sample in a study of lung T cells in sarcoidosis with Löfgren's syndrome. MiXCR, run by TCRdb on the reads, gives a single entry per CDR3 protein. Seen here are roughly 19,000 distinct CDR3 sequences, roughly 21% observed once, and the top ten hold about 4%. Sequencing used CD4+ T cells from PBMCs. The receptors come from a human donor with sarcoidosis (Löfgren's syndrome or another form), or a control subject (not recorded which).

This chain uses TRBV6-6 with TRBJ1-1, with TRBD1 matching 9 bases. V lost 1 base and J lost 7; bases outside the gene matches: 7. The germline V gene has CDR1 MNHNY and CDR2 SVGAGI (reference sequence). The CDR3 sequence is 15 residues long. This chain's CDR3 is CASSYCRQGGVEAFF. In DNA, the CDR3 is TGTGCCAGCAGTTACTGTAGACAGGGGGGAGTTGAAGCTTTCTTT.

Concerning this clonotype: The junction departs from germline at one end; a sequencing error may be responsible. V usage is TRBV7-8 and J usage is TRBJ2-3, with a weak D call TRBD1 (5 bases). The CDR3 length is 16 residues. The germline CDR1 and CDR2 sequences are SGHVS and FQNEAQ. The CDR3 DNA follows: TGTGCCAGCAGCTTTCTGGCAGTCTGGGGCACAGATACACAGTATTTT. Encoded protein: CASSFLAVWGTDTQYF.